The clone carrying this TCR beta chain has only a few counts. The antigen remains unidentified. This could be a read error, since a much larger clone is one nucleotide away. This sample is part of a study of tumor-infiltrating lymphocytes in primary liver carcinoma. Overall study context: The tumors ranged from roughly 4.2 to 10 cm across and fell within stage T1-T3 N0M0. Study-wide results and limits: Tumors significantly exceeded blood in top-250-clone fraction (p = 0.039). Tumor-adjacent and tumor-blood pairs displayed less overlap than did pairs of tumor regions.

Germline loops: CDR1 WSHSY, CDR2 SAAADI. The CDR3 has 13 residues. The tissue used was unsorted bulk material of roughly 17-31 mg. RNA and DNA were co-extracted from it with the AllPrep DNA/RNA mini kit. Patients were treatment-naive with chronic HBV infection. TCR beta cDNA came from around 500 ng total RNA, primed with a constant-region primer. Nested multiplex PCR, run for three rounds with slightly modified ARM-PCR, yielded TCR beta libraries. Both of the initial two PCR rounds ran for around 9 cycles and employed TRBV1-TRBV30 forward primers alongside a C-beta reverse primer. Each CDR3 protein is one row after TCRdb ran MiXCR on the multiplex PCR reads. The sample lists over 100,000 distinct CDR3 sequences; around 70% were seen once.

The gene calls are TRBV10-2 and TRBJ2-3; weak D call: TRBD2 (6 bases). The clonotype comes from a woman aged 55-70 years with primary liver carcinoma and hepatitis B virus infection. The sample was tumor-adjacent normal liver tissue. CDR3 coding DNA: TGCACCAGCAGGATGCCTAGCGCAGATACGCAGTATTTT. It is translated as CTSRMPSADTQYF.